The clone carrying this T cell receptor beta chain appeared once. This sample is drawn from a study of T cell changes during pregnancy in multiple sclerosis. Germline V gene lookup returns CDR1 KGHSH and CDR2 LQKENI. Germline trimming cut 2 bases from V and 3 bases from J; bases unmatched to any gene: 9. The CDR3 is 16 amino acids. Clones were read by immunoSEQ multiplex PCR, and TCRdb kept only the in-frame ones, dropping some. The table lists tens of thousands of clones, around nine tenths of them singletons. The sequence was obtained from a female donor with multiple sclerosis, enrolled in a pregnancy study. This specimen consisted of CD4+ T cells from peripheral blood mononuclear cells, obtained before pregnancy. The chain uses TRBV18 and TRBJ2-7; 8 bases are shared with TRBD2. The CDR3 loop reads CASSPSAVGGGYEQYF. The DNA of the CDR3 is TGTGCCAGCTCACCATCGGCCGTCGGGGGGGGCTACGAGCAGTACTTC.